The 28 T cell receptor beta chains reported below all come from one sample, sequenced in a study of T cells after yellow fever vaccination. TCRdb processed the 5' RACE reads anew with MiXCR; each CDR3 protein has one entry. The profile shows over 100,000 distinct CDR3 sequences, under 9% of them singletons. The sample was CD8+ T cells sorted from PBMCs, taken 45 days after the yellow fever booster vaccination. The receptor set was obtained from a man aged 25-40 years who received the YFV17D yellow fever vaccine.

V is TRBV7-9 and J is TRBJ2-1; TRBD1 might be the D (5 bases). From germline, CDR1 is SEHNR and CDR2 FQNEAQ (reference sequence). Trimming took off 0 bases at V and 6 bases at J, with 9 bases between the two ends. The CDR3 totals 14 residues. In DNA form, the CDR3 reads TGTGCCAGCAGCTTAGCGTCAGGGATCAATGAGCAGTTCTTC. Protein sequence: CASSLASGINEQFF.

With regard to this clonotype: A much larger clone lies a single base off, so this may be a read error. V is TRBV5-1 and J is TRBJ2-1; 10 nucleotides align to TRBD2. This CDR3 region has 15 residues. Looked up from germline, CDR1 is SGHRS and CDR2 is YFSETQ. The DNA of the CDR3 is TGCACCAGCAGCTTGGAGCTAGCGGGAGAACTTGAGCAGTTCTTC. Protein: CTSSLELAGELEQFF.

The genes are TRBV7-9 and TRBJ2-3; maybe TRBD2 (6 bases). V was cut by 3 bases and J by 6 bases, with 7 bases left in between. CDR3 length equals 12 residues. Germline V CDR1 and CDR2: SEHNR, FQNEAQ (reference sequence). In DNA form, the CDR3 reads TGTGCCAGCAGCTTGAGCGGGGATACGCAGTATTTT. It encodes CASSLSGDTQYF.

This clonotype was detected ten times or more. The gene calls are TRBV12-3 or TRBV12-4 and TRBJ2-7; TRBD2 is a possible D gene (6 bases). Deletions cut 3 bases from V and 5 bases from J, with 11 bases between. The CDR3 is 13 amino acids. CDR3 DNA: TGTGCCAGCAGTTTTTTGGGACTCAACGAGCAGTACTTC. Translating gives CASSFLGLNEQYF.

This clonotype was observed many times. The rearrangement links TRBV20-1 to TRBJ2-5; D uncertain. The CDR3 consists of 14 residues. CDR1 and CDR2 from the germline V gene are DFQATT and SNEGSKA (reference sequence). Trimming cost V 1 base and J 2 bases, with 11 bases left between them. CDR3 sequence reads: CSARVGENQETQYF. The CDR3 coding sequence is TGCAGTGCTAGAGTCGGAGAGAATCAAGAGACCCAGTACTTC.

This clonotype was recorded at least ten times. V usage is TRBV9 and J usage is TRBJ2-1; possible D gene TRBD2, 6 bases. The CDR3 has 17 residues. V lost 0 bases and J lost 0, with 13 bases in between. Looked up from germline, CDR1 is SGDLS and CDR2 is YYNGEE. CDR3 coding DNA: TGTGCCAGCAGCGTAGTGGGAGGCCTCAGCTCCTACAATGAGCAGTTCTTC. It specifies CASSVVGGLSSYNEQFF. Supplemented by reference TRBV9 and TRBJ2-1, the full variable domain reads DSGVTQTPKHLITATGQRVTLRCSPRSGDLSVYWYQQSLDQGLQFLIQYYNGEERAKGNILERFSAQQFPDLHSELNLSSLELGDSALYFCASSVVGGLSSYNEQFFGPGTRLTVL.

Comments on this clonotype: A single base separates this from a much larger clone, so it may be a read error. J is TRBJ2-1 and V is TRBV10-2, with D tentatively TRBD2 (5 bases). Germline loops: CDR1 WSHSY, CDR2 SAAADI. This CDR3 contains 15 residues. The V gene lost 1 base and the J gene lost 7 bases, with 14 bases spanning the gap. In nucleotides, the CDR3 is TGCGCCAGCAGTGAGTGGCTAGCTTCCCCAAATGAGCAGTTCTTC. This encodes CASSEWLASPNEQFF.

The sample holds many counts of this clonotype. The chain combines TRBV5-1 with TRBJ2-7, with 14 bases aligning to TRBD2. The J segment lost 4 bases and the V segment lost 3 bases, leaving 3 bases of the junction unmatched. Germline CDR1 and CDR2: SGHRS and YFSETQ. The CDR3 totals 15 residues. The CDR3 here is CASSSGLAGGYEQYF. The CDR3 DNA reads TGCGCCAGCAGCTCCGGACTAGCGGGAGGTTACGAGCAGTACTTC.

This clonotype was detected many times. The J gene is TRBJ1-1, the V gene TRBV20-1; D ambiguous. Trimming pared 1 base from V and 0 bases from J, leaving 12 bases between. The CDR3 runs to 15 residues. CDR1 and CDR2 from the germline V gene are DFQATT and SNEGSKA (reference sequence). The CDR3 spells CSARAVRPVNTEAFF. The CDR3 coding sequence is TGCAGTGCTAGAGCGGTCCGACCGGTGAACACTGAAGCTTTCTTT.

This clonotype was counted at least ten times. The J gene is TRBJ1-6, the V gene TRBV10-3, with a tentative D call TRBD1 (6 bases). Looked up from germline, CDR1 is ENHRY and CDR2 is SYGVKD. CDR3 length equals 12 residues. V lost 10 bases and J 14 bases, leaving 18 bases between the germline ends. For the CDR3, the DNA is TGTGCCACCTACGGGGGCCCGCAAACCCTCCACTTT. It translates to CATYGGPQTLHF.

This clonotype was seen repeatedly, ten times or more. J is TRBJ2-7 and V is TRBV5-1; D unclear. CDR1 and CDR2 (germline): SGHRS, YFSETQ. Trimming stripped 1 base from V and 0 bases from J, with 2 bases between. The CDR3 loop spans 12 amino acids. The CDR3 loop is CASSLFSYEQYF. The DNA for the CDR3 is TGCGCCAGCAGCTTGTTCTCCTACGAGCAGTACTTC.

The sample holds many counts of this clonotype. The chain recombines TRBV11-2 with TRBJ2-7; 9 bases match TRBD1. This CDR3 is 16 amino acids long. V was clipped by 3 bases and J by 3 bases; unmatched bases: 9. Germline CDR1 reads SGHAT; CDR2 reads FQNNGV. CDR3 protein: CASSLSGTGKNYEQYF. In DNA, the CDR3 is TGTGCCAGCAGCTTGTCCGGGACAGGGAAGAACTACGAGCAGTACTTC. Full variable domain (remainder filled in from reference TRBV11-2 and TRBJ2-7): EAGVAQSPRYKIIEKRQSVAFWCNPISGHATLYWYQQILGQGPKLLIQFQNNGVVDDSQLPKDRFSAERLKGVDSTLKIQPAKLEDSAVYLCASSLSGTGKNYEQYFGPGTRLTVT.

The table lists this clonotype with many counts. This sequence joins TRBV12-3 or TRBV12-4 and TRBJ1-1, with TRBD1 as a possible D gene (5 bases). The length of the CDR3 is 10 residues. The ends were cut back, 8 bases at V and 13 bases at J, with 14 bases in the middle. The CDR3 sequence: CASGHHLDFF. CDR3 nucleotides: TGTGCCAGCGGACACCACCTGGATTTCTTT.

This clonotype was counted only a few times. The J gene is TRBJ2-2, the V gene TRBV11-2, with D possibly TRBD1 on 5 matching bases. CDR1 is SGHAT and CDR2 is FQNNGV in the germline V gene. The length of the CDR3 is 15 residues. V dropped 1 base and J dropped 6 bases, with 12 bases sitting between them. This chain's CDR3 is CASSLVPREPGELFF. The CDR3 DNA is TGTGCCAGCAGCTTAGTTCCCAGGGAACCCGGGGAGCTGTTTTTT.

In this sample, this clonotype turned up many times. J is TRBJ2-1 and V is TRBV4-2, with 8 bases identical to TRBD2. Germline lookup yields CDR1 LGHNA and CDR2 YNFKEQ. J gave up 5 bases and V 0 bases, and 6 bases lay outside the gene matches. This CDR3 spans 16 amino acids. The CDR3 here is CASSQDTSGSDNEQFF. CDR3 coding DNA: TGTGCCAGCAGCCAAGATACCAGCGGGAGCGACAATGAGCAGTTCTTC.

This clonotype was detected many times. J is TRBJ2-7 and V is TRBV20-1, with D possibly being TRBD1 (5 bases). The CDR3 is 14 amino acids. Germline values: CDR1 DFQATT, CDR2 SNEGSKA (reference sequence). The V end was cut by 6 bases, the J end by 0 bases, with 15 bases between. In DNA form, the CDR3 reads TGCAGTGCCGAAAGACAGTCGAGCTCCTACGAGCAGTACTTC. As protein: CSAERQSSSYEQYF.

In its sample, this clonotype was seen many times. The V gene is TRBV12-3 or TRBV12-4, the J gene TRBJ2-1; 11 bases match TRBD1. V lost 6 bases to trimming and J lost 4 bases; unmatched junction nucleotides: 8. CDR3 length equals 16 residues. The CDR3 DNA follows: TGTGCCAGCAGCCAAGGACAGGGGGCGGATTACAATGAGCAGTTCTTC. Protein: CASSQGQGADYNEQFF.

In this sample, this clonotype turned up many times. V and J are TRBV27 and TRBJ2-7, with 9 bases that match TRBD2. Germline V gives CDR1 MNHEY, CDR2 SMNVEV (reference sequence). This CDR3 contains 14 residues. J gave up 5 bases and V 4 bases, and 6 bases lay outside the gene matches. The CDR3, as DNA: TGTGCCAGCAGTTACGAGACTAGCGGCCACGAGCAGTACTTC. Translating gives CASSYETSGHEQYF.

This clonotype was seen ten or more times. This chain links TRBV11-2 with TRBJ2-1, with 8 bases identical to TRBD2. V was clipped by 5 bases and J by 12 bases; unmatched bases: 9. The CDR3 has 13 amino acids. Looked up from germline, CDR1 is SGHAT and CDR2 is FQNNGV. DNA for the CDR3: TGTGCCAGCAGCCCCACCCCAGCGGGAGCGCAGTTCTTC. It translates to CASSPTPAGAQFF.

The CDR3 spells CASSQSIGLISGNTIYF. The CDR3 nucleotides read TGTGCCAGCAGCCAATCAATCGGACTGATCTCTGGAAACACCATATATTTT. The chain carries TRBV3-1 and TRBJ1-3; the D is unclear. CDR1 and CDR2 from the germline V gene are LGHDT and YNNKEL (reference sequence). V was trimmed by 2 bases and J by 0 bases, leaving 14 bases between them. This CDR3 is 17 amino acids long.

This clonotype came up many times. The J gene is TRBJ1-2, the V gene TRBV19; D unclear. This CDR3 region has 16 residues. Germline-derived CDR1 and CDR2 are LNHDA and SQIVND (reference sequence). The ends were cut back, 3 bases at V and 1 base at J, with 15 bases in the middle. CDR3 sequence (DNA): TGTGCCAGTAGTATGGAATACCGCAGTTTTAACTATGGCTACACCTTC. Its translation is CASSMEYRSFNYGYTF.

There are many counts of this clonotype. The chain uses TRBV20-1 and TRBJ2-5; TRBD2 agrees at 15 bases. The CDR3 has 19 amino acids. Trimming removed 2 bases from V and 5 bases from J; junction bases left unmatched: 15. Germline V gene lookup returns CDR1 DFQATT and CDR2 SNEGSKA (reference sequence). The CDR3 nucleotides are TGCAGTGCTAGACCTCGGCTTCCGGGACTAGCGGGAGGTCTGGAGACCCAGTACTTC. This encodes CSARPRLPGLAGGLETQYF.

This clonotype showed up just a few times. This rearrangement joins TRBV10-2 to TRBJ2-1; D uncertain. The germline gives CDR1 WSHSY, CDR2 SAAADI. The CDR3 extends over 15 amino acids. V was trimmed by 2 bases and J by 8 bases, leaving 16 bases between them. In nucleotides, the CDR3 is TGCGCCAGCAGTGAGGGGCTAGGGCTTTTGGATGAGCAGTTCTTC. Amino acids: CASSEGLGLLDEQFF.

This clonotype has at least ten counts. This rearrangement joins TRBV6-2 or TRBV6-3 to TRBJ2-1; D may be TRBD1 or TRBD2 (5 bases each). V was clipped by 2 bases and J by 8 bases, with 10 bases between them. This CDR3 is 13 amino acids long. In germline, CDR1 is MNHEY, CDR2 SVGEGT. The CDR3 spells CASSYGGFDEQFF. For the CDR3, the DNA is TGTGCCAGCAGTTACGGGGGATTCGATGAGCAGTTCTTC.

A word on this clonotype: An end of the junction does not agree with germline; a read error may underlie this. The CDR3 here is CASRLGGAYEQYF. In DNA, the CDR3 is TGTGCCAGCCGCTTGGGGGGAGCCTACGAGCAGTACTTC. The V gene is TRBV5-4, the J gene TRBJ2-7; weak D call: TRBD2 (6 bases). The CDR3 sequence is 13 residues long. CDR1 SGHNT and CDR2 YYREEE come from the germline V gene (reference sequence).

Concerning this clonotype: A much more abundant neighbour one base away suggests this may be a read error. The rearrangement links TRBV6-5 to TRBJ2-2, with D perhaps matching TRBD1 (6 bases). Germline-derived CDR1 and CDR2 are MNHEY and SVGAGI. The CDR3 contains 12 residues. CDR3 DNA sequence: TGTGCCAGCAGGACAGGTCCCGGGAAGCTGTTTTTT. Its protein is CASRTGPGKLFF.

This clonotype was counted ten times or more. The V gene is TRBV11-2, the J gene TRBJ2-3; TRBD1 is a possible D gene (5 bases). Germline-derived CDR1 and CDR2 are SGHAT and FQNNGV. The CDR3 extends over 18 amino acids. V dropped 1 base and J dropped 1 base, with 18 bases sitting between them. CDR3 protein: CASSLVPPRQGRTDTQYF. The CDR3 DNA follows: TGTGCCAGCAGCTTAGTACCCCCTCGGCAGGGCCGCACAGATACGCAGTATTTT. Filled out from reference TRBV11-2 and TRBJ2-3, the complete variable domain reads EAGVAQSPRYKIIEKRQSVAFWCNPISGHATLYWYQQILGQGPKLLIQFQNNGVVDDSQLPKDRFSAERLKGVDSTLKIQPAKLEDSAVYLCASSLVPPRQGRTDTQYFGPGTRLTVL.

The chain employs TRBV28 and TRBJ2-7, with D possibly called TRBD1 or TRBD2 (5 bases each). The ends were cut back, 4 bases at V and 2 bases at J, with 12 bases in the middle. There are 14 residues in the CDR3. Per germline, CDR1 MDHEN and CDR2 SYDVKM. The CDR3 DNA follows: TGTGCCAGCAGTTCGGGACGCGGGCCCTACGAGCAGTACTTC. Its translation: CASSSGRGPYEQYF.